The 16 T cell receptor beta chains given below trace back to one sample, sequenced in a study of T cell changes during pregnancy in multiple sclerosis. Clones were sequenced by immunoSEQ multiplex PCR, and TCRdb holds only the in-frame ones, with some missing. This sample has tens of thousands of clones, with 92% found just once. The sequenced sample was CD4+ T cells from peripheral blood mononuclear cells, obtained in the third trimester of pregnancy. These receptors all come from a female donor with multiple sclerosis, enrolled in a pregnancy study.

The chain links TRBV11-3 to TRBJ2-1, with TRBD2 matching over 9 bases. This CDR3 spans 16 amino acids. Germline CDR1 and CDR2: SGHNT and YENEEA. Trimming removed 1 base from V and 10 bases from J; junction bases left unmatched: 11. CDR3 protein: CASSLVGGRAQGEQFF. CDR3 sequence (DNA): TGTGCCAGCAGCTTAGTAGGCGGGAGGGCCCAGGGAGAGCAGTTCTTC.

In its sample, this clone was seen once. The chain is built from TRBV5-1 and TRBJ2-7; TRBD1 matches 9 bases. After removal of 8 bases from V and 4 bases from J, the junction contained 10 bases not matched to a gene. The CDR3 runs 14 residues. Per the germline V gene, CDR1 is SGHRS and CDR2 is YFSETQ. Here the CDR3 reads CASYTGQGLYEQYF. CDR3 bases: TGCGCCAGTTACACGGGACAGGGACTTTACGAGCAGTACTTC.

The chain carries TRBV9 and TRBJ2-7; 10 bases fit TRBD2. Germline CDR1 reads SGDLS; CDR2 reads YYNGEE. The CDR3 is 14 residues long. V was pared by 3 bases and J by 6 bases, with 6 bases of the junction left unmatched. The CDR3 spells CASSASGSFGEQYF. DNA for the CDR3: TGTGCCAGCAGCGCTAGCGGGAGCTTCGGCGAGCAGTACTTC.

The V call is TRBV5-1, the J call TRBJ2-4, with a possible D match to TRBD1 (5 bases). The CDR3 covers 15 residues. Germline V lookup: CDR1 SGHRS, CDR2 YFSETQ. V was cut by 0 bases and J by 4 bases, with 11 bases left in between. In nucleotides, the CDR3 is TGCGCCAGCAGCTTGGAGCGACAGCCGAAAAACATTCAGTACTTC. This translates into CASSLERQPKNIQYF.

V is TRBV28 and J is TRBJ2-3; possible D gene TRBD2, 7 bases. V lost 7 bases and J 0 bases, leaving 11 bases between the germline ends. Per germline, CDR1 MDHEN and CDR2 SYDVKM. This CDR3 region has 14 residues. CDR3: CASIGGGSTDTQYF. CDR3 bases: TGTGCCAGCATAGGGGGGGGCAGCACAGATACGCAGTATTTT.

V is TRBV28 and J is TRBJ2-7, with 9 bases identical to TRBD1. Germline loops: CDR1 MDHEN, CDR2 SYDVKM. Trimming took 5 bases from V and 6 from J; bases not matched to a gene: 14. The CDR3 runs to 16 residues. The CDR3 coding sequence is TGTGCCAGCAGTCCCCAAGGGGCGGGACAGGGTGGCGAGCAGTACTTC. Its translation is CASSPQGAGQGGEQYF.

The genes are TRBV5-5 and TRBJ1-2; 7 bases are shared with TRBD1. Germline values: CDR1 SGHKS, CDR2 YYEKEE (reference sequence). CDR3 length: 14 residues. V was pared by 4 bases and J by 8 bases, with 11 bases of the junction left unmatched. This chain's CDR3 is CASSLTTGPEGYTF. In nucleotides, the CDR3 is TGTGCCAGCAGCCTAACGACAGGGCCTGAGGGCTACACCTTC.

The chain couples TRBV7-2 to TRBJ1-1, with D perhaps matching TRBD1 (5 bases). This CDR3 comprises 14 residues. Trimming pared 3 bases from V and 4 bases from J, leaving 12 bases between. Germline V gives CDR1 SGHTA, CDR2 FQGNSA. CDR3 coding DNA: TGTGCCAGCAGCTTGGCTGGGGGGAGCACTGAAGCTTTCTTT. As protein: CASSLAGGSTEAFF.

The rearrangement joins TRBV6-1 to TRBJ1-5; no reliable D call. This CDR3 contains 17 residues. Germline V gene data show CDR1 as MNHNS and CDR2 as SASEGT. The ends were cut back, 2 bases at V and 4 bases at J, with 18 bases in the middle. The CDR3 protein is CASSERRHTEMNQPQHF. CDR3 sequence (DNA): TGTGCCAGCAGTGAAAGGCGGCACACGGAAATGAATCAGCCCCAGCATTTT.

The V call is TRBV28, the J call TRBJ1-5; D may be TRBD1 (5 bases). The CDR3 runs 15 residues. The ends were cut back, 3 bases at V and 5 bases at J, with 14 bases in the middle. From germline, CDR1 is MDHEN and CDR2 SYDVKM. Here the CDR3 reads CASSFSWGEDQPQHF. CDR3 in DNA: TGTGCCAGCAGTTTCAGTTGGGGGGAGGATCAGCCCCAGCATTTT.

The CDR3: CAWGYGGGTGELFF. In DNA form, the CDR3 reads TGTGCCTGGGGGTACGGGGGTGGCACCGGGGAGCTGTTTTTT. The chain uses TRBV30 and TRBJ2-2; weak D call: TRBD2 (6 bases). The CDR3 sequence is 14 residues long. CDR1 and CDR2 (germline): GTSNPN, SVGIG (reference sequence). The V and J ends lost 5 bases and 4 bases respectively, with 14 bases between them.

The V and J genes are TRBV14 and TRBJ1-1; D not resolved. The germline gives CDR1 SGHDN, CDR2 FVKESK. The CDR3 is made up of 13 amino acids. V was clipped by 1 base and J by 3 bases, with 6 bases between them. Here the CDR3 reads CASSQGPHTEAFF. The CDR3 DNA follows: TGTGCCAGCAGCCAAGGGCCCCACACTGAAGCTTTCTTT.

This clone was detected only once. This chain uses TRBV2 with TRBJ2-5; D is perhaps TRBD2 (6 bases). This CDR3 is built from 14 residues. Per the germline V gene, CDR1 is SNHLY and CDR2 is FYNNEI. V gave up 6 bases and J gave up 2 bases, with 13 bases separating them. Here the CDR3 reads CASSYSGTQETQYF. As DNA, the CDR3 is TGTGCCAGCAGCTATAGCGGAACTCAAGAGACCCAGTACTTC. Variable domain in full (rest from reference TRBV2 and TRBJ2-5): EPEVTQTPSHQVTQMGQEVILRCVPISNHLYFYWYRQILGQKVEFLVSFYNNEISEKSEIFDDQFSVERPDGSNFTLKIRSTKLEDSAMYFCASSYSGTQETQYFGPGTRLLVL.

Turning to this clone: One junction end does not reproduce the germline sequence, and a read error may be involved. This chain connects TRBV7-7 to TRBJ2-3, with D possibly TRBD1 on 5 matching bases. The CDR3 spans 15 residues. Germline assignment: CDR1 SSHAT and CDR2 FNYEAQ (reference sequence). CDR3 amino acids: CASSLGADPTDTQYF. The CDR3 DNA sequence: TGTGCTAGCAGCTTAGGGGCAGATCCCACAGATACGCAGTATTTT.

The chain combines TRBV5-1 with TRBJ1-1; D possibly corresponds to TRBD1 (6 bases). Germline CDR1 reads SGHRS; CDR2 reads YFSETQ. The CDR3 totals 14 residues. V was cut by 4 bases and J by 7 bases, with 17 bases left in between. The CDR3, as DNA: TGCGCCAGCAGCCCCTGGGCGGGGGCGAGTGAAGCTTTCTTT. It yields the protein CASSPWAGASEAFF.

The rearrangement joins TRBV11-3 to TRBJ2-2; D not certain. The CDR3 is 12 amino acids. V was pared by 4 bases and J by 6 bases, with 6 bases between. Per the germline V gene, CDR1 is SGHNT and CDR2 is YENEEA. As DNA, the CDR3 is TGTGCCAGCAGCTCATTTTCCGGGGAGCTGTTTTTT. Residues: CASSSFSGELFF.